These 30 T cell receptor beta chains were all obtained from the same sample, sequenced in a study of type 1 and type 2 diabetes patients. The PCR template was genomic DNA. A primer set of 30 forward and 13 reverse primers amplified the CDR3. TCRdb called the multiplex PCR reads again in MiXCR, with one record for every CDR3 protein. The repertoire has 280,000 or so distinct CDR3 sequences, roughly 44% of them found once; the top ten carry 12% to 15%. Specimen: peripheral blood mononuclear cells (PBMCs). All receptors come from a man between 18 and 29 years old with type 2 diabetes.

V gene TRBV19 combines with J gene TRBJ2-5; D may match TRBD1 or TRBD2 (5 bases each). The length of the CDR3 is 14 residues. V lost 4 bases and J 4 bases, leaving 13 bases between the germline ends. Germline-derived CDR1 and CDR2 are LNHDA and SQIVND (reference sequence). The CDR3 region is CASSTPGQGETQYF. CDR3 DNA sequence: TGTGCCAGTAGTACACCGGGGCAAGGAGAGACCCAGTACTTC.

The gene calls are TRBV2 and TRBJ1-2, with D possibly being TRBD1 (6 bases). The CDR3 contains 17 residues. Germline CDR1 SNHLY, CDR2 FYNNEI. V was trimmed by 6 bases and J by 4 bases, leaving 24 bases between them. The CDR3 coding sequence is TGTGCCAGCAGCTTGCAGGCAGGGGACGTCTCTGCCTATGGCTACACCTTC. Translation gives CASSLQAGDVSAYGYTF. The full variable domain, rest sourced from reference TRBV2 and TRBJ1-2, is EPEVTQTPSHQVTQMGQEVILRCVPISNHLYFYWYRQILGQKVEFLVSFYNNEISEKSEIFDDQFSVERPDGSNFTLKIRSTKLEDSAMYFCASSLQAGDVSAYGYTFGSGTRLTVV.

The gene calls are TRBV6-6 and TRBJ2-7; 7 nucleotides align to TRBD1. V lost 5 bases to trimming and J lost 6 bases; unmatched junction nucleotides: 4. Germline CDR1 and CDR2: MNHNY and SVGAGI (reference sequence). This CDR3 is built from 12 residues. CDR3: CASSDRVGEQYF. CDR3 bases: TGTGCCAGCAGTGACAGGGTTGGCGAGCAGTACTTC.

Details on this clonotype: The junction departs from germline at one end; a sequencing error may be responsible. The gene calls are TRBV19 and TRBJ2-2, with 7 bases fitting TRBD1. The CDR3 runs to 15 residues. CDR1 LNHDA and CDR2 SQIVND come from the germline V gene (reference sequence). The CDR3 loop is CASMQGVWNTRELFF. The DNA for the CDR3 is TGTGCCAGTATGCAGGGGGTGTGGAACACCAGGGAGCTGTTTTTT.

The J gene is TRBJ1-1, the V gene TRBV20-1, with D possibly being TRBD1 (6 bases). CDR1 is DFQATT, CDR2 SNEGSKA, per germline (reference sequence). The V end was cut by 3 bases, the J end by 4 bases, with 15 bases between. This CDR3 comprises 14 residues. The CDR3 is CSASSRTASTEAFF. As DNA, the CDR3 is TGCAGTGCTAGTTCTCGGACAGCGAGCACTGAAGCTTTCTTT.

This clonotype was observed a few times. CDR3 loop: CSARDTKTHNEAFF. In nucleotides, the CDR3 is TGCAGTGCTAGAGATACTAAGACACATAATGAAGCTTTCTTT. This rearrangement joins TRBV20-1 to TRBJ1-1, with D unclear. The CDR3 is 14 residues long. Germline V gene sequence: CDR1 DFQATT, CDR2 SNEGSKA (reference sequence). Deletions cut 0 bases from V and 7 bases from J, with 15 bases between.

The chain couples TRBV19 to TRBJ2-2, with 11 nucleotides matching TRBD2. Germline V gene sequence: CDR1 LNHDA, CDR2 SQIVND (reference sequence). Trimming took 4 bases from V and 4 from J; bases not matched to a gene: 5. The CDR3 spans 16 residues. The CDR3 region has the DNA TGTGCCAGTAGTACTGGACTAGCGGGTAGCACCGGGGAGCTGTTTTTT. It yields the protein CASSTGLAGSTGELFF.

This clonotype occurred a few times. The chain has TRBV5-6 and TRBJ1-2, with 7 bases identical to TRBD1. Germline-derived CDR1 and CDR2 are SGHDT and YYEEEE. The CDR3 contains 15 residues. V lost 8 bases and J lost 4; bases outside the gene matches: 14. The CDR3 nucleotides read TGTGCCAGTAGTATAGGAAGGGGGCAAGGCTATGGCTACACCTTC. Amino acids: CASSIGRGQGYGYTF.

This rearrangement joins TRBV2 to TRBJ2-7; 10 bases are a match to TRBD2. The CDR3 covers 14 residues. V lost 6 bases, J lost 3 bases, and 5 bases stayed unmatched. CDR1 and CDR2 from the germline V gene are SNHLY and FYNNEI. CDR3 residues: CASSEREGLYEQYF. In nucleotides, the CDR3 is TGTGCCAGCAGCGAGCGGGAGGGCCTCTACGAGCAGTACTTC.

This rearrangement joins TRBV10-1 to TRBJ2-5; 10 bases are a match to TRBD2. With 5 bases clipped from V and 5 bases from J, the junction kept 5 bases outside the gene matches. In germline, CDR1 is WNHNN, CDR2 SYGVQD (reference sequence). The CDR3 totals 14 residues. CDR3 nucleotide sequence: TGCGCCAGCAGTTCTAGCGGGGGACGGGAGACCCAGTACTTC. This sequence encodes CASSSSGGRETQYF.

The V and J genes are TRBV7-3 and TRBJ2-1, with a weak D call TRBD1 (6 bases). Looked up from germline, CDR1 is SGHTA and CDR2 is FQGTGA. V lost 6 bases and J 7 bases, leaving 13 bases between the germline ends. This CDR3 comprises 13 residues. CDR3 in amino acids: CASRSSGDNEQFF. In DNA, the CDR3 is TGTGCCAGCAGGAGCTCAGGGGATAATGAGCAGTTCTTC.

This clonotype was detected a few times. This CDR3 is CASSYSRQRPTEAFF. CDR3 nucleotides: TGTGCCAGCAGTTACTCGAGACAGAGACCCACTGAAGCTTTCTTT. The chain has TRBV6-6 and TRBJ1-1, with D possibly being TRBD1 (5 bases). Germline V lookup: CDR1 MNHNY, CDR2 SVGAGI (reference sequence). This CDR3 region has 15 residues. Trimming shortened V by 0 bases and J by 4 bases, and 12 bases separated the two germline ends.

This clonotype was picked up a small number of times. V and J are TRBV28 and TRBJ2-1; D unresolved. V lost 6 bases and J lost 4, with 10 bases in between. This CDR3 has 13 residues. CDR1 MDHEN and CDR2 SYDVKM come from the germline V gene. The CDR3 region is CASRPTVYNEQFF. In nucleotides, the CDR3 is TGTGCCAGCAGACCGACGGTTTACAATGAGCAGTTCTTC.

To note about this clonotype: The junction does not match germline at one end; this may be a read error. J is TRBJ2-2 and V is TRBV27; TRBD1 aligns across 10 bases. The CDR3 sequence is 14 residues long. Germline CDR1 and CDR2: MNHEY and SMNVEV (reference sequence). CDR3 in amino acids: CASGLGQGAGELFF. The CDR3 DNA reads as TGTGCCAGCGGTTTAGGACAGGGGGCCGGGGAGCTGTTTTTT.

This clonotype has only a few counts. The rearrangement joins TRBV24-1 to TRBJ2-7, with TRBD1 as a possible D gene (5 bases). V lost 1 base and J 7 bases, leaving 10 bases between the germline ends. The germline gives CDR1 KGHDR, CDR2 SFDVKD. This CDR3 is built from 13 residues. The CDR3 region is CATSDFQGREQYF. The CDR3, as DNA: TGTGCCACCAGTGATTTCCAGGGTCGGGAGCAGTACTTC.

This clonotype was seen more than once but under ten times. V and J are TRBV20-1 and TRBJ2-2; TRBD2 might be the D (6 bases). The CDR3 length is 13 residues. Looked up from germline, CDR1 is DFQATT and CDR2 is SNEGSKA (reference sequence). V was pared by 6 bases and J by 1 base, with 9 bases between. DNA for the CDR3: TGCAGTGCCGGGGGACTGAACACCGGGGAGCTGTTTTTT. Its translation: CSAGGLNTGELFF.

A remark on this clonotype: One end of the junction fails to match germline, which may point to a read error. V and J are TRBV30 and TRBJ1-5; no reliable D call. CDR3 length: 14 residues. Germline V gives CDR1 GTSNPN, CDR2 SVGIG (reference sequence). The CDR3 is CARSAQNTNQPQHF. CDR3 nucleotides: TGTGCCCGGAGTGCCCAGAACACCAATCAGCCCCAGCATTTT.

CDR3: CASSELGSKYF. The CDR3 DNA is TGTGCCAGCAGTGAATTGGGCAGTAAGTACTTC. The genes are TRBV2 and TRBJ2-7; D uncertain. The ends were cut back, 2 bases at V and 11 bases at J, with 10 bases in the middle. Germline V gene sequence: CDR1 SNHLY, CDR2 FYNNEI. This CDR3 is built from 11 residues.

This clonotype was picked up a small number of times. The V call is TRBV6-6, the J call TRBJ2-2; maybe TRBD2 (7 bases). The CDR3 loop spans 13 amino acids. Trimming stripped 8 bases from V and 6 bases from J, with 13 bases between. Germline V lookup: CDR1 MNHNY, CDR2 SVGAGI (reference sequence). CDR3 amino acids: CASSEGGAGELFF. DNA for the CDR3: TGTGCCAGCTCTGAGGGGGGGGCCGGGGAGCTGTTTTTT.

The rearrangement links TRBV13 to TRBJ2-7; unclear D gene. The CDR3 is 13 residues long. Germline V gene data show CDR1 as PRHDT and CDR2 as FYEKMQ (reference sequence). V lost 6 bases to trimming and J lost 5 bases, with 14 bases between them. CDR3 in DNA: TGTGCCAGCAGTTCCCTGTCTCCTGACGAGCAGTACTTC. It encodes CASSSLSPDEQYF.

The V and J genes are TRBV2 and TRBJ1-1; D is unclear. The germline V gene has CDR1 SNHLY and CDR2 FYNNEI. V lost 9 bases to trimming and J lost 0 bases, with 8 bases between them. The CDR3 has 12 residues. The CDR3 spells CASGEVNTEAFF. CDR3 DNA: TGTGCCAGTGGGGAGGTGAACACTGAAGCTTTCTTT.

In DNA, the CDR3 is TGTGCCAGCAGTTACATCGACGATGGCTACACCTTC. Protein: CASSYIDDGYTF. This chain links TRBV12-3 or TRBV12-4 with TRBJ1-2; no clear D. Trimming shortened V by 4 bases and J by 6 bases, and 9 bases separated the two germline ends. The CDR3 has 12 residues.

Ten or more counts support this clonotype. This chain uses TRBV14 with TRBJ1-6; 11 nucleotides align to TRBD1. The germline V gene has CDR1 SGHDN and CDR2 FVKESK. The CDR3 sequence is 16 residues long. Losses at the gene ends were 1 base for V and 13 bases for J; bases not matched to a gene: 9. The CDR3 sequence is CASSQVLDRGRGPLHF. CDR3 coding DNA: TGTGCCAGCAGCCAAGTCTTGGACAGGGGGCGCGGGCCCCTCCACTTT.

This clonotype was seen only a few times. The gene calls are TRBV9 and TRBJ1-1; D might be TRBD1 (5 bases). Trimming removed 7 bases from V and 1 base from J, with 8 bases in between. This CDR3 region has 12 residues. Germline V gives CDR1 SGDLS, CDR2 YYNGEE. In DNA form, the CDR3 reads TGTGCCAGCGGTGGGGGGAACACTGAAGCTTTCTTT. It specifies CASGGGNTEAFF.

This clonotype showed up just a few times. The V gene is TRBV19, the J gene TRBJ1-5, with TRBD1 matching 8 bases. V shed 4 bases, J shed 7 bases, and the junction held 6 bases outside the gene matches. Germline-derived CDR1 and CDR2 are LNHDA and SQIVND (reference sequence). The CDR3 covers 14 residues. Here the CDR3 reads CASSTTGGGQPQHF. The CDR3 DNA reads as TGTGCCAGTAGTACCACAGGGGGAGGACAGCCCCAGCATTTT.

The chain combines TRBV4-2 with TRBJ1-6; D is possibly TRBD1 (5 bases). From germline, CDR1 is LGHNA and CDR2 YNFKEQ. The CDR3 is made up of 14 amino acids. Trimming took 3 bases from V and 11 from J, leaving 14 bases between them. CDR3 nucleotides: TGTGCCAGCAGCCATGCCGGGACCGCTGCACCCCTCCACTTT. Its translation: CASSHAGTAAPLHF.

The J gene is TRBJ1-4, the V gene TRBV5-1; 10 bases map to TRBD2. The J call may be wrong; the DNA end is better matched by TRBJ2-2. The CDR3 runs 16 residues. Germline values: CDR1 SGHRS, CDR2 YFSETQ. CDR3 region: CASSFPTSGLTRELFF. The CDR3 nucleotides read TGCGCCAGCAGCTTCCCGACTAGCGGGCTTACCAGGGAGCTGTTTTTT.

As for this clonotype: Mismatch with germline at one junction end may stem from a read error. The chain has TRBV28 and TRBJ2-7; 11 bases map to TRBD2. Germline V gives CDR1 MDHEN, CDR2 SYDVKM. This CDR3 has 17 amino acids. The CDR3 spells CANSSGLTSGTSYEQYF. The CDR3 nucleotides read TGTGCCAACAGTTCAGGACTGACTAGCGGGACATCCTACGAGCAGTACTTC.

The table lists this clonotype with a few counts. The chain recombines TRBV6-2 or TRBV6-3 with TRBJ2-7; D is possibly TRBD2 (5 bases). Trimming took off 7 bases at V and 5 bases at J, with 15 bases between the two ends. Germline values: CDR1 MNHEY, CDR2 SVGEGT. The CDR3 is 13 residues long. In nucleotides, the CDR3 is TGTGCCAGCACCCCCGTGGACTTAAACGAGCAGTACTTC. This translates into CASTPVDLNEQYF.

Details on this clonotype: Its ends do not fully match the called genes, so a read error is possible. The V gene is TRBV7-3, the J gene TRBJ2-2; 8 nucleotides align to TRBD2. The CDR3 contains 19 residues. CDR1 and CDR2 from the germline V gene are SGHTA and FQGTGA. CDR3 sequence: CASSLKSPPGGSNTGEPFF. CDR3 in DNA: TGTGCCAGCAGCTTAAAAAGCCCCCCGGGAGGGTCCAACACCGGGGAGCCGTTTTTT.